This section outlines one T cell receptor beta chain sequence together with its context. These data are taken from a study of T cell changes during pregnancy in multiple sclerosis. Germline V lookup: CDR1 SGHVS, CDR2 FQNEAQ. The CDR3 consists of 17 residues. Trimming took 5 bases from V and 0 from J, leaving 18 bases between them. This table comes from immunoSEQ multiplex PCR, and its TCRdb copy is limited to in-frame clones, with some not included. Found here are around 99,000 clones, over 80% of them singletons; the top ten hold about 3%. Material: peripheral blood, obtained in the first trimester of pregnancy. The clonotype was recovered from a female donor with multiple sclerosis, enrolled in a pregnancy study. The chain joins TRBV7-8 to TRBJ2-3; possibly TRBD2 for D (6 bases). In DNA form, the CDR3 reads TGTGCCAGCAGCGGGCGGGGAAGTAGCGCCAGCACAGATACGCAGTATTTT. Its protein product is CASSGRGSSASTDTQYF.